These T cell receptor beta chains were read from a single sample in a study of identical twins. TCRdb recomputed calls from the 5' RACE reads with MiXCR, one row per CDR3 protein. The sample has hundreds of thousands of distinct CDR3 sequences, approximately 6.1% seen once. Sequences were obtained from naive T cells sorted from blood. The source is a man between 18 and 35 years old in good health. Both conserved end residues are trimmed from each CDR3. Each record gives: J gene, V gene, CDR3 protein.

TRBJ2-2,TRBV7-2,ASSLSGSYTGELF
TRBJ1-1,TRBV6-1,ASSEWGQGWTEAF
TRBJ2-1,TRBV5-1,ASSQGLARYNEQF
TRBJ1-1,TRBV29-1,SVRDRGRWGENTEAF
TRBJ2-3,TRBV20-1,SARDALDTDTQY
TRBJ1-3,TRBV12-3/TRBV12-4,ASRPFRGESNTIY
TRBJ2-5,TRBV20-1,SAPPLVREGGETQY
TRBJ2-3,TRBV7-2,ASSDTWGGSRDTQY
TRBJ2-4,TRBV15,ATSGGQGVNIQY
TRBJ2-3,TRBV7-6,ASSQPAGNTDTQY
TRBJ1-5,TRBV12-3/TRBV12-4,ASSSLDSQPQH
TRBJ2-3,TRBV20-1,SAIALLAIQADTQY
TRBJ2-6,TRBV12-3/TRBV12-4,ASSYTSGANVLT
TRBJ2-1,TRBV29-1,SVGLGG
TRBJ2-4,TRBV12-3/TRBV12-4,ASSLEGGRNIQY
TRBJ1-1,TRBV12-3/TRBV12-4,ASSLSSGGGKNTEAF
TRBJ2-3,TRBV20-1,SAWGASTDTQY
TRBJ1-1,TRBV28,ASSFRGYGTEAF
TRBJ1-6,TRBV11-2,ASSPGAKGRGSPLH
TRBJ2-7,TRBV29-1,SVGPGLGQYEQY
TRBJ2-7,TRBV20-1,SASEYEQY
TRBJ2-1,TRBV5-1,ASSLILAGGYEQF
TRBJ2-6,TRBV10-2,ARSQGTGANVLT
TRBJ2-5,TRBV5-5,ASSSPTGEWETQY
TRBJ2-7,TRBV9,ASSPLLGTEQY
TRBJ2-3,TRBV25-1,ASSEAGPDTQY
TRBJ1-1,TRBV11-2,ASSPWEGGTEAF
TRBJ2-5,TRBV5-1,ASSFSGVQETQY
TRBJ2-2,TRBV7-9,AKPLTVELF
TRBJ2-7,TRBV12-3/TRBV12-4,ASSPSGDAYEQY
TRBJ2-3,TRBV2,ASSMREDTQY
TRBJ1-1,TRBV12-3/TRBV12-4,ASTPRGENTEAF
TRBJ1-1,TRBV19,ASSIDPANTEAF
TRBJ2-2,TRBV6-1,ASESLGEATGELF
TRBJ1-1,TRBV15,ATSRDRAGWNTEAF
TRBJ2-3,TRBV24-1,ATQIAGGSTDTQY
TRBJ2-2,TRBV20-1,SARVLRPGELF
TRBJ2-7,TRBV6-1,ASTKQGAAYEQY
TRBJ2-7,TRBV9,ASSGRTSGTYEQY
TRBJ1-6,TRBV25-1,ASSSEMGKRRNSPLH
TRBJ2-1,TRBV27,ASNTRGLAYNEQF
TRBJ2-4,TRBV13,ASSRGLAELAKNIQY
TRBJ1-5,TRBV5-1,ASSLDGYSNQPQH
TRBJ1-3,TRBV6-1,ASSEEGGSSGNTIY
TRBJ2-7,TRBV10-3,ATAGGVSSSYEQY
TRBJ2-1,TRBV4-3,ASSQQLARWGNEQF